These T cell receptor beta chains were read from a single sample in a study of spatial heterogeneity in lung cancer. MiXCR, run by TCRdb on the 5' RACE reads, gives a single entry per CDR3 protein. The table shows under 25,000 distinct CDR3 sequences, with less than 6% occurring only once. Sequenced material: PBMCs, taken at surgery. The receptors come from a male donor with early-stage non-small cell lung cancer. The CDR3 runs from the conserved cysteine through the conserved F or W. A D gene is named only where the DNA matches it firmly. Not every row has a clone size; where given, it reads once, few, many or a size class.

CDR3 DNA: TGTGCCAGCAGTTTCTATAGCGGGGTAGTTACAGATACGCAGTATTTT; CDR3 protein: CASSFYSGVVTDTQYF; V gene: TRBV28; clone size: many; D gene: TRBD2; J gene: TRBJ2-3
CDR3 DNA: TGTGCCAGCAGTTACGGTTCGGGACCCTCCTACGAGCAGTACTTC; CDR3 protein: CASSYGSGPSYEQYF; V gene: TRBV6-5; clone size: few; D gene: -; J gene: TRBJ2-7
CDR3 DNA: TGCAGTGCCCCTCAGGGGGGGGACTACAATGAGCAGTTCTTC; CDR3 protein: CSAPQGGDYNEQFF; V gene: TRBV20-1; clone size: many; D gene: -; J gene: TRBJ2-1
CDR3 DNA: TGCAGTGCTAGAGTGCTAGCGGGAGGGCGAGAGACCCAGTACTTC; CDR3 protein: CSARVLAGGRETQYF; V gene: TRBV20-1; clone size: many; D gene: TRBD2; J gene: TRBJ2-5
CDR3 DNA: TGTGCCAGCCTCCACGGATCGGGACCGCTCCCTCGGGAGCAGTACTTC; CDR3 protein: CASLHGSGPLPREQYF; V gene: TRBV21-1; clone size: many; D gene: -; J gene: TRBJ2-7
CDR3 DNA: TGCAGTGCTAAGGGACAGCGCTACGAGCAGTACTTC; CDR3 protein: CSAKGQRYEQYF; V gene: TRBV20-1; clone size: many; D gene: TRBD1; J gene: TRBJ2-7
CDR3 DNA: TGTGCCACCAGCAGGACAGGCCTATATGGCTACACCTTC; CDR3 protein: CATSRTGLYGYTF; V gene: TRBV15; clone size: -; D gene: -; J gene: TRBJ1-2
CDR3 DNA: TGTGCCAGCAACTGGGGAAACGACGGCCGAAACACCATATATTTT; CDR3 protein: CASNWGNDGRNTIYF; V gene: TRBV6-6; clone size: -; D gene: -; J gene: TRBJ1-3
CDR3 DNA: TGTGCCAGCAGCTTATGGACTACGAACACCGGGGAGCTGTTTTTT; CDR3 protein: CASSLWTTNTGELFF; V gene: TRBV7-2; clone size: many; D gene: -; J gene: TRBJ2-2
CDR3 DNA: TGCGCCAGCAGACCTTTAGCGGGGTACCACCTCTCCTACAATGAGCAGTTCTTC; CDR3 protein: CASRPLAGYHLSYNEQFF; V gene: TRBV23-1; clone size: many; D gene: TRBD2; J gene: TRBJ2-1
CDR3 DNA: TGTGCCACCAGACTAGCGGGAAGCACAGATACGCAGTATTTT; CDR3 protein: CATRLAGSTDTQYF; V gene: TRBV19; clone size: few; D gene: TRBD2; J gene: TRBJ2-3
CDR3 DNA: TGTGCCAGCAGCTTTCTGTCGGATCAGTTCTTC; CDR3 protein: CASSFLSDQFF; V gene: TRBV7-8; clone size: many; D gene: -; J gene: TRBJ2-1
CDR3 DNA: TGCAGCGTCGCTGGACAGGGTCACTACGAGCAGTACTTC; CDR3 protein: CSVAGQGHYEQYF; V gene: TRBV29-1; clone size: many; D gene: TRBD1; J gene: TRBJ2-7
CDR3 DNA: TGTGCCAGCAGCTTGGAGGGACAGGGGTATACCTACGAGCAGTACTTC; CDR3 protein: CASSLEGQGYTYEQYF; V gene: TRBV5-6; clone size: many; D gene: TRBD1; J gene: TRBJ2-7
CDR3 DNA: TGCAGCGTCCGACTAACCAACACCGGGGAGCTGTTTTTT; CDR3 protein: CSVRLTNTGELFF; V gene: TRBV20-1; clone size: many; D gene: -; J gene: TRBJ2-2
CDR3 DNA: TGCGCCAGCAGCTTGGCGCAGCCGTCCTACGAGCAGTACTTC; CDR3 protein: CASSLAQPSYEQYF; V gene: TRBV5-1; clone size: many; D gene: -; J gene: TRBJ2-7
CDR3 DNA: TGTGCCAGCAGCTTGGGACTCTCTGGGGGCGATACGCAGTATTTT; CDR3 protein: CASSLGLSGGDTQYF; V gene: TRBV7-3; clone size: many; D gene: -; J gene: TRBJ2-3
CDR3 DNA: TGTGCCAGCAGCCGCCGAGGGGACGAGCAGTACTTC; CDR3 protein: CASSRRGDEQYF; V gene: TRBV7-8; clone size: -; D gene: -; J gene: TRBJ2-7
CDR3 DNA: TGTGCCAGCAGTTGGAGGGGGCCCGGGGAGCTGTTTTTT; CDR3 protein: CASSWRGPGELFF; V gene: TRBV28; clone size: many; D gene: -; J gene: TRBJ2-2
CDR3 DNA: TGCAGCGTTGAGCTCTACAATGAGCAGTTCTTC; CDR3 protein: CSVELYNEQFF; V gene: TRBV29-1; clone size: many; D gene: -; J gene: TRBJ2-1
CDR3 DNA: TGTGCCAGCAGCGCGGGACTCTCCCTTTCCTACGAGCAGTACTTC; CDR3 protein: CASSAGLSLSYEQYF; V gene: TRBV7-7; clone size: -; D gene: -; J gene: TRBJ2-7
CDR3 DNA: TGTGCCAGCTCAGTAAACACTGTAGCTTTCTTT; CDR3 protein: CASSVNTVAFF; V gene: TRBV18; clone size: -; D gene: -; J gene: TRBJ1-1
CDR3 DNA: TGTGCCAGCAGTTGGCGGGGGGCTTTGGTCAAAAACATTCAGTACTTC; CDR3 protein: CASSWRGALVKNIQYF; V gene: TRBV12-3/TRBV12-4; clone size: -; D gene: TRBD2; J gene: TRBJ2-4
CDR3 DNA: TGTGCCAGCAGTGTGGGCTCGGCGGGACCCGGAGACGAGCAGTACTTC; CDR3 protein: CASSVGSAGPGDEQYF; V gene: TRBV25-1; clone size: -; D gene: -; J gene: TRBJ2-7
CDR3 DNA: TGTGCCAGCAGCCAAGGTGGGGTACCCGAGAAACTGTTTTTT; CDR3 protein: CASSQGGVPEKLFF; V gene: TRBV3-1; clone size: many; D gene: -; J gene: TRBJ1-4
CDR3 DNA: TGTGCCAGCAGCCCCGGGGGGACCCAGTACTTC; CDR3 protein: CASSPGGTQYF; V gene: TRBV7-8; clone size: many; D gene: -; J gene: TRBJ2-5
CDR3 DNA: TGCGCCAGCAGCCGGACTAGCGGGGACTACAATGAGCAGTTCTTC; CDR3 protein: CASSRTSGDYNEQFF; V gene: TRBV4-3; clone size: -; D gene: TRBD2; J gene: TRBJ2-1
CDR3 DNA: TGTGCCAGCAGCTTGGGATCCGGGACTAGCGGCACAGATACGCAGTATTTT; CDR3 protein: CASSLGSGTSGTDTQYF; V gene: TRBV7-9; clone size: many; D gene: TRBD2; J gene: TRBJ2-3
CDR3 DNA: TGTGCCAGCAGTACTCCCCCCAGCGCTGAAGCTTTCTTT; CDR3 protein: CASSTPPSAEAFF; V gene: TRBV28; clone size: -; D gene: -; J gene: TRBJ1-1
CDR3 DNA: TGTGCCAGCAGTTTTCGCGAGGTTTACACCGGGGAGCTGTTTTTT; CDR3 protein: CASSFREVYTGELFF; V gene: TRBV27; clone size: many; D gene: -; J gene: TRBJ2-2
CDR3 DNA: TGCGCCAGCAGCCGTGACAGAGTCCAAGAGGGGTACTTC; CDR3 protein: CASSRDRVQEGYF; V gene: TRBV5-1; clone size: many; D gene: -; J gene: TRBJ2-5
CDR3 DNA: TGTGCCAGCAGCTTATTCGGCGACGAACGGGAAAAACTGTTTTTT; CDR3 protein: CASSLFGDEREKLFF; V gene: TRBV7-9; clone size: many; D gene: -; J gene: TRBJ1-4
CDR3 DNA: TGCAGCTTGACGGGACTAGCGGGGGAAAGCACAGATACGCAGTATTTT; CDR3 protein: CSLTGLAGESTDTQYF; V gene: TRBV29-1; clone size: many; D gene: TRBD2; J gene: TRBJ2-3
CDR3 DNA: TGTGCCAGCACCCAAGGCGGACAGGGAAAGACCCAGTACTTC; CDR3 protein: CASTQGGQGKTQYF; V gene: TRBV2; clone size: few; D gene: TRBD1; J gene: TRBJ2-5
CDR3 DNA: TGTGCCAGCAGTTTAGGGCAGCCGAACACCGGGGAGCTGTTTTTT; CDR3 protein: CASSLGQPNTGELFF; V gene: TRBV12-3/TRBV12-4; clone size: many; D gene: -; J gene: TRBJ2-2
CDR3 DNA: TGTGCCAGCCTAAAACCGGACAGGGCGTTGGGAGAGCAGTACTTC; CDR3 protein: CASLKPDRALGEQYF; V gene: TRBV6-2/TRBV6-3; clone size: many; D gene: TRBD1; J gene: TRBJ2-7
CDR3 DNA: TGTGCCAGCAGACACAGGGCCCTAAGAAGCCATACGCAGTATTTT; CDR3 protein: CASRHRALRSHTQYF; V gene: TRBV6-2/TRBV6-3; clone size: many; D gene: -; J gene: TRBJ2-3
CDR3 DNA: TGTGCCAGCAGCTTAGGGGTCAGCAGCACAGATACGCAGTATTTT; CDR3 protein: CASSLGVSSTDTQYF; V gene: TRBV7-2; clone size: -; D gene: -; J gene: TRBJ2-3
CDR3 DNA: TGTGCCAGCAGCTCCGGACAGTTTATGAACACTGAAGCTTTCTTT; CDR3 protein: CASSSGQFMNTEAFF; V gene: TRBV13; clone size: -; D gene: -; J gene: TRBJ1-1
CDR3 DNA: TGTGCCAGCAGGGAGACAGATACTGGAAACACCATATATTTT; CDR3 protein: CASRETDTGNTIYF; V gene: TRBV6-6; clone size: many; D gene: -; J gene: TRBJ1-3
CDR3 DNA: TGTGCCAGCAGTTACTACTCGAGCGGGGAAGCTTTCTTT; CDR3 protein: CASSYYSSGEAFF; V gene: TRBV6-2/TRBV6-3; clone size: many; D gene: -; J gene: TRBJ1-1
CDR3 DNA: TGTGCCTGGACCCCATATCTACAGGATTCAAAAGGGGCTTTCTTT; CDR3 protein: CAWTPYLQDSKGAFF; V gene: TRBV30; clone size: many; D gene: -; J gene: TRBJ1-1